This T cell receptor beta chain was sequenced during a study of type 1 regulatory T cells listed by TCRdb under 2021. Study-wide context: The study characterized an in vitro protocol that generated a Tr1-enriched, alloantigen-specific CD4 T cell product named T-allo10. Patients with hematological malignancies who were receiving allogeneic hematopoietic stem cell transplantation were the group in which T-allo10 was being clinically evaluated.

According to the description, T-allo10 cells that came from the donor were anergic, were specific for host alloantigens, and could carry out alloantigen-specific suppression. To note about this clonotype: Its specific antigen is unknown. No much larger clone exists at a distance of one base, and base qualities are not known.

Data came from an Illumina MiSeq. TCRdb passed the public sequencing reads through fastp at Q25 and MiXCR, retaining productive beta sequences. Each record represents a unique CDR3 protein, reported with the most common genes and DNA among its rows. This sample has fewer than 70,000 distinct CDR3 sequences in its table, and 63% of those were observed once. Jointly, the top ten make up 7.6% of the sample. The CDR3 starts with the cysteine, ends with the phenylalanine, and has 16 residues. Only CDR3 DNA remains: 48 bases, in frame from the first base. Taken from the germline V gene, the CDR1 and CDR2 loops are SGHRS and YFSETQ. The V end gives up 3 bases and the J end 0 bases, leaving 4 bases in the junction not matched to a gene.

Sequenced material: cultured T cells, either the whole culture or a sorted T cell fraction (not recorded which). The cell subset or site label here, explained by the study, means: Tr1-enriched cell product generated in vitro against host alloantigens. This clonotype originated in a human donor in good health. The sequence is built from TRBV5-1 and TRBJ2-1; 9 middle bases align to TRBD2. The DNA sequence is TGCGCCAGCAGCTCGACTAGCGGAGGCTCCTACAATGAGCAGTTCTTC. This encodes CASSSTSGGSYNEQFF.